These 7 T cell receptor beta chains share one sample of origin, sequenced in a study of T cell repertoires in cytomegalovirus infection. These receptors are not linked to any known antigen. TCRdb re-called the reads with MiXCR, one entry per CDR3 protein. The table records tens of thousands of distinct CDR3 sequences, around 49% of them present only once. Sample: CD8+ T cells from cultured PBMCs, taken from culture after CMV antigen stimulation. Receptor source: a human donor in good health (CMV status not recorded). Some clones in this sample may be carry-over from other donors' samples.

The CDR3 bases are TGTGCCAGCAGCTCCTCAAGGTATAATGAGCAGTTCTTC. This sequence encodes CASSSSRYNEQFF. The V and J genes are TRBV7-3 and TRBJ2-1; D is unresolved. Trimming removed 4 bases from V and 7 bases from J, with 11 bases in between. The CDR3 is made up of 13 amino acids. Germline CDR1 is SGHTA and CDR2 is FQGTGA.

This clonotype has only a few counts. The chain uses TRBV10-3 and TRBJ2-3, with 7 bases identical to TRBD2. CDR1 and CDR2 (germline): ENHRY, SYGVKD. The V segment lost 8 bases and the J segment 6 bases; nucleotides outside the gene matches: 2. The CDR3 spans 11 residues. The chain's CDR3 is CAIGGGDTQYF. The CDR3 DNA reads TGTGCCATCGGGGGGGGGGATACGCAGTATTTT.

The chain is built from TRBV19 and TRBJ1-1; perhaps TRBD1 as D (6 bases). The CDR3 has 18 amino acids. Germline V gene lookup returns CDR1 LNHDA and CDR2 SQIVND (reference sequence). The V and J ends lost 0 bases and 3 bases respectively, with 20 bases between them. CDR3 amino acids: CASSIDRLGGGWDTEAFF. CDR3 DNA sequence: TGTGCCAGTAGTATAGACCGGTTGGGGGGCGGATGGGACACTGAAGCTTTCTTT.

This rearrangement joins TRBV20-1 to TRBJ2-2; 10 nucleotides agree with TRBD1. CDR3 size: 14 residues. V was pared by 6 bases and J by 5 bases, with 6 bases of the junction left unmatched. Germline assignment: CDR1 DFQATT and CDR2 SNEGSKA (reference sequence). This CDR3 is CSAPDRGSTGELFF. CDR3 sequence (DNA): TGCAGTGCCCCGGACAGGGGGTCGACCGGGGAGCTGTTTTTT.

The rearrangement joins TRBV12-3 or TRBV12-4 to TRBJ1-1; D gene uncertain. Trimming took off 6 bases at V and 3 bases at J, with 8 bases between the two ends. CDR3 size: 12 residues. The CDR3 protein is CASSLKDTEAFF. As DNA, the CDR3 is TGTGCCAGCAGCCTAAAGGACACTGAAGCTTTCTTT.

This clonotype was found a few times. The J gene is TRBJ2-7, the V gene TRBV14; 11 positions match TRBD1. The V segment lost 2 bases and the J segment 7 bases; nucleotides outside the gene matches: 4. This CDR3 contains 14 residues. Looked up from germline, CDR1 is SGHDN and CDR2 is FVKESK. The CDR3 nucleotides are TGTGCCAGCAGCCAAATGGACAGGGGGCTTGAGCAGTACTTC. Its protein product is CASSQMDRGLEQYF.

J is TRBJ2-5 and V is TRBV28; D is possibly TRBD2 (6 bases). Trimming took 5 bases from V and 0 from J, leaving 16 bases between them. The germline V gene has CDR1 MDHEN and CDR2 SYDVKM. The CDR3 spans 16 residues. The CDR3 DNA reads TGTGCCAGCAGTGGTCTTGGTCAGCGGGACCAAGAGACCCAGTACTTC. The encoded protein is CASSGLGQRDQETQYF.